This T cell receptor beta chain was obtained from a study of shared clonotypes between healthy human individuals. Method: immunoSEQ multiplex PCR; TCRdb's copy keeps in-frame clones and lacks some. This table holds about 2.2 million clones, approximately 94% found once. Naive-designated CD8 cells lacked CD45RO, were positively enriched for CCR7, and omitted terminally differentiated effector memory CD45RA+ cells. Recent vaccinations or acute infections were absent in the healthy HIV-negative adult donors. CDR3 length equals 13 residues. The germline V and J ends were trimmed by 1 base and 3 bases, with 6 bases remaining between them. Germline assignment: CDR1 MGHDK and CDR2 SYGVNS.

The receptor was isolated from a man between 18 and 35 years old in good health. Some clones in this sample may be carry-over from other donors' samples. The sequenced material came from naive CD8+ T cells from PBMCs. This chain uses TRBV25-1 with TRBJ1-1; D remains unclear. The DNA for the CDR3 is TGTGCCAGCAGTGAATTTACCGACACTGAAGCTTTCTTT. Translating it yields CASSEFTDTEAFF. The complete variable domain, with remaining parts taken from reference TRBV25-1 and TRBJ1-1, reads EADIYQTPRYLVIGTGKKITLECSQTMGHDKMYWYQQDPGMELHLIHYSYGVNSTEKGDLSSESTVSRIRTEHFPLTLESARPSHTSQYLCASSEFTDTEAFFGQGTRLTVV.